The present entry profiles one TCR beta chain with its context. Its specificity is unknown. This sample was included in a study of beta chain features in type 1 diabetes. Broader study findings: Researchers caution that PCR might favor shorter templates, equally among patients and controls. Within each of all four CD4+ subsets, Type 1 diabetes patients had TCRB CDR3s that were moderately but significantly shorter.

Germline lookup yields CDR1 SGHRS and CDR2 YFSETQ. Trimming at V came to 4 bases and at J to 0 bases, leaving 4 bases not matched to a gene. CDR3 length: 16 amino acids. Via CD45RO/CCR7/CD25/CD127/CD95/CD27, cells of the CD4+ naive, central memory, regulatory and stem cell-like memory subsets were sorted. The sequenced template was cDNA made from the entire isolated RNA. The repertoire was sequenced with immunoSEQ multiplex PCR; TCRdb's copy has only in-frame clones and lacks some. The table lists around 250,000 clones, about 24% of them singletons, with approximately 0.011% in the top ten. Sequenced sample: naive CD4+ T cells from blood. The chain couples TRBV5-1 to TRBJ1-1; 12 nucleotides line up with TRBD1. The source is a woman younger than 45 with type 1 diabetes. The CDR3 here is CASSLGQGAMNTEAFF. CDR3 coding DNA: TGCGCCAGCAGCCTGGGACAGGGGGCGATGAACACTGAAGCTTTCTTT.